What follows are 29 T cell receptor beta chains derived from one specimen sequenced in a study of patients and donors after allogeneic stem cell transplantation (dated by TCRdb to 2018 to 2020). Receptors were amplified or captured by RT-PCR. Data came from a NextSeq 550. TCRdb's own reprocessing of the public reads used fastp at Q25 and MiXCR and kept productive beta chains. Every distinct CDR3 protein forms one entry, paired with its most common genes and DNA. The sample includes 150,000 or so distinct CDR3 sequences, with 24% observed a single time. Of the sample, 25% to 30% is held by the ten largest clones. The material sequenced was blood, either unsorted or a sorted T cell fraction (not recorded which). These receptors were collected from a human donor who was either an allogeneic HSCT recipient or a stem cell or donor lymphocyte infusion donor (not recorded which). It is not recorded whose cells these are; they may come from a transplant donor.

In this sample, this clonotype turned up once. V usage is TRBV2 and J usage is TRBJ2-2; D might be TRBD1 or TRBD2, each matching 5 bases. Germline CDR1 and CDR2: SNHLY and FYNNEI. V was shortened by 5 bases and J by 2 bases, with 12 bases between the two germline ends. The CDR3 loop spans 15 amino acids. The DNA for the CDR3 is TGTGCCAGCAGTCTCCGGGACGTAAACACCGGGGAGCTGTTTTTT. Translation gives CASSLRDVNTGELFF.

This clonotype turned up a few times. The chain links TRBV24-1 to TRBJ2-5; 7 nucleotides line up with TRBD1. The CDR3 is 16 residues long. Germline V gives CDR1 KGHDR, CDR2 SFDVKD. Losses at the gene ends were 4 bases for V and 5 bases for J; bases not matched to a gene: 12. CDR3 region: CATSDLSRQGYETQYF. CDR3 coding DNA: TGTGCCACCAGTGACCTATCCCGACAGGGTTACGAGACCCAGTACTTC.

This clonotype was observed a handful of times. V and J are TRBV6-5 and TRBJ2-7; a weak D match, TRBD1 (6 bases). In germline, CDR1 is MNHEY, CDR2 SVGAGI. The germline V and J ends were trimmed by 0 bases and 0 bases, with 9 bases remaining between them. The CDR3 extends over 15 amino acids. The CDR3 nucleotides are TGTGCCAGCAGTTACTCGAGGGACAACTCCTACGAGCAGTACTTC. This translates into CASSYSRDNSYEQYF.

The gene calls are TRBV12-3 or TRBV12-4 and TRBJ2-7; 8 bases are shared with TRBD2. V shed 6 bases and J 2 bases; nucleotides not matched to a gene: 9. The CDR3 spans 15 residues. The CDR3 nucleotides read TGTGCCAGCAGCACCTACGGGGGGGGCGCCTACGAGCAGTACTTC. Amino acids: CASSTYGGGAYEQYF.

This rearrangement joins TRBV20-1 to TRBJ1-5; D not resolved. Trimming removed 2 bases at V and 4 bases at J, with 9 bases between. The CDR3 has 13 amino acids. Looked up from germline, CDR1 is DFQATT and CDR2 is SNEGSKA (reference sequence). CDR3 in amino acids: CSARLSVNQPQHF. CDR3 nucleotide sequence: TGCAGTGCTAGACTCTCAGTAAATCAGCCCCAGCATTTT.

There are a few counts of this clonotype. The rearrangement joins TRBV9 to TRBJ1-1; D perhaps matches TRBD1 (5 bases). The germline V and J ends were trimmed by 2 bases and 8 bases, with 13 bases remaining between them. CDR3 size: 13 residues. Germline CDR1 and CDR2: SGDLS and YYNGEE. CDR3 protein: CASSVGRQNEAFF. The CDR3 DNA follows: TGTGCCAGCAGCGTCGGTAGACAGAACGAAGCTTTCTTT.

The chain employs TRBV4-1 and TRBJ2-4; D ambiguous. Germline assignment: CDR1 MGHRA and CDR2 YSYEKL. The CDR3 loop spans 14 amino acids. V lost 6 bases to trimming and J lost 8 bases, with 17 bases between them. The CDR3, as DNA: TGCGCCAGCAGTTTGTCGGGTGCAGTTGACATTCAGTACTTC. Its translation: CASSLSGAVDIQYF.

The V and J genes are TRBV12-3 or TRBV12-4 and TRBJ2-3; D is possibly TRBD1 (5 bases). The CDR3 is made up of 17 amino acids. V lost 6 bases and J lost 0, with 19 bases in between. The CDR3 nucleotides are TGTGCCAGCAGCCCTCTACAACAGGCTTCTAGCACAGATACGCAGTATTTT. Its protein product is CASSPLQQASSTDTQYF.

The rearrangement links TRBV5-1 to TRBJ2-1; tentatively, D is TRBD1 (7 bases). Germline CDR1 SGHRS, CDR2 YFSETQ. CDR3 length equals 14 residues. The V and J ends lost 3 bases and 5 bases respectively, with 12 bases between them. In DNA form, the CDR3 reads TGCGCCAGCAGCTGGCCAGGGGGGCACAATGAGCAGTTCTTC. Protein sequence: CASSWPGGHNEQFF. Full variable domain (rest looked up from reference TRBV5-1 and TRBJ2-1): KAGVTQTPRYLIKTRGQQVTLSCSPISGHRSVSWYQQTPGQGLQFLFEYFSETQRNKGNFPGRFSGRQFSNSRSEMNVSTLELGDSALYLCASSWPGGHNEQFFGPGTRLTVL.

This sequence joins TRBV12-3 or TRBV12-4 and TRBJ2-2; D unresolved. CDR3 size: 12 residues. V shed 1 base and J shed 9 bases, with 6 bases lying between them. Here the CDR3 DNA reads TGTGCCAGCAGTTTAGAGGGCTGGGAGCTGTTTTTT. Residues: CASSLEGWELFF.

The chain carries TRBV12-3 or TRBV12-4 and TRBJ2-3, with 10 bases fitting TRBD2. This CDR3 spans 15 amino acids. V was clipped by 7 bases and J by 4 bases; unmatched bases: 8. For the CDR3, the DNA is TGTGCCAGCAACGCTCTAGCGGGAGTGGCAGATACGCAGTATTTT. It codes for CASNALAGVADTQYF.

The chain is built from TRBV21-1 and TRBJ2-7; the D call TRBD1 from the table was never checked on the DNA. TRBV21-1 is classified as a pseudogene. The CDR3 is 12 residues long. The CDR3 loop reads CASSRKQGEQYF. CDR3 sequence (DNA): TGTGCCAGCAGCCGCAAACAGGGCGAGCAGTACTTC.

The chain couples TRBV7-2 to TRBJ2-3; D unresolved. This CDR3 is built from 13 residues. CDR1 is SGHTA and CDR2 is FQGNSA in the germline V gene. Trimming pared 0 bases from V and 6 bases from J, leaving 7 bases between. This chain's CDR3 is CASSLAIKDTQYF. CDR3 nucleotides: TGTGCCAGCAGCTTAGCGATAAAGGATACGCAGTATTTT. Full variable domain (missing parts from reference TRBV7-2 and TRBJ2-3): GAGVSQSPSNKVTEKGKDVELRCDPISGHTALYWYRQSLGQGLEFLIYFQGNSAPDKSGLPSDRFSAERTGGSVSTLTIQRTQQEDSAVYLCASSLAIKDTQYFGPGTRLTVL.

V and J are TRBV18 and TRBJ2-2; 14 bases map to TRBD2. Per the germline V gene, CDR1 is KGHSH and CDR2 is LQKENI. Unmatched junction bases numbered 8, after V lost 3 bases and J lost 5 bases. The CDR3 spans 18 residues. The CDR3 bases are TGTGCCAGCTCACCTTCTGGACTAGCGGGAGGTTATACCGGGGAGCTGTTTTTT. Its translation is CASSPSGLAGGYTGELFF.

The chain links TRBV29-1 to TRBJ1-5; D uncertain. V was trimmed by 4 bases and J by 0 bases, leaving 7 bases between them. CDR3 length: 13 amino acids. The V gene's germline CDR1 is SQVTM and CDR2 ANQGSEA. The DNA of the CDR3 is TGCAGCGTTGGCCAGGATAGCAATCAGCCCCAGCATTTT. It codes for CSVGQDSNQPQHF.

This clonotype was counted many times. The V call is TRBV3-1, the J call TRBJ1-1; D is undetermined. The V gene's germline CDR1 is LGHDT and CDR2 YNNKEL (reference sequence). V was clipped by 0 bases and J by 4 bases, with 6 bases between them. The CDR3 has 13 residues. The DNA of the CDR3 is TGTGCCAGCAGCCAAGATGGCGGCACTGAAGCTTTCTTT. This encodes CASSQDGGTEAFF.

The V and J genes are TRBV12-3 or TRBV12-4 and TRBJ2-7; 11 nucleotides agree with TRBD1. V dropped 5 bases and J dropped 5; count of bases not matched to a gene: 5. CDR3 length: 14 residues. CDR3 bases: TGTGCCAGCAGTACTGGACAGGGGGCCCACGAGCAGTACTTC. Amino acid sequence: CASSTGQGAHEQYF.

The chain is built from TRBV3-1 and TRBJ1-4, with D perhaps TRBD1 (5 bases). There are 12 residues in the CDR3. The V and J ends lost 0 bases and 12 bases respectively, with 8 bases between them. Germline V CDR1 and CDR2: LGHDT, YNNKEL (reference sequence). The CDR3 loop is CASSQERRELFF. CDR3 nucleotide sequence: TGTGCCAGCAGCCAAGAGCGCAGGGAACTGTTTTTT. The full variable domain, rest sourced from reference TRBV3-1 and TRBJ1-4, is DTAVSQTPKYLVTQMGNDKSIKCEQNLGHDTMYWYKQDSKKFLKIMFSYNNKELIINETVPNRFSPKSPDKAHLNLHINSLELGDSAVYFCASSQERRELFFGSGTQLSVL.

The chain carries TRBV12-3 or TRBV12-4 and TRBJ2-6, with a tentative D call TRBD1 (6 bases). The CDR3 runs to 14 residues. V was trimmed by 6 bases and J by 1 base, leaving 7 bases between them. CDR3 coding DNA: TGTGCCAGCAGCAGGGGTTCTGGGGCCAACGTCCTGACTTTC. It codes for CASSRGSGANVLTF.

Remarks on this clonotype: One end of the junction fails to match germline, which may point to a read error. The V gene is TRBV7-9, the J gene TRBJ1-2; D gene uncertain. Per the germline V gene, CDR1 is SEHNR and CDR2 is FQNEAQ (reference sequence). The CDR3 is made up of 13 amino acids. The CDR3 region has the DNA TGTGCCAGCAGCCTATTCGGGTCCTATGCCTACACCTTC. Residues: CASSLFGSYAYTF.

V is TRBV20-1 and J is TRBJ1-1; perhaps TRBD1 as D (6 bases). V lost 3 bases and J lost 5, with 13 bases in between. Germline values: CDR1 DFQATT, CDR2 SNEGSKA (reference sequence). This CDR3 region has 13 residues. The CDR3 spells CSASRRGKTEAFF. The CDR3 DNA follows: TGCAGTGCTAGTCGCAGGGGAAAGACTGAAGCTTTCTTT.

This clonotype was recorded a few times. V gene TRBV5-1 combines with J gene TRBJ2-2, with D hard to call. Per germline, CDR1 SGHRS and CDR2 YFSETQ. V was cut by 0 bases and J by 0 bases, with 12 bases left in between. The CDR3 covers 17 residues. The DNA for the CDR3 is TGCGCCAGCAGCTTGGCCTATATAGTTACGAACACCGGGGAGCTGTTTTTT. Translating it yields CASSLAYIVTNTGELFF.

The chain carries TRBV7-9 and TRBJ1-1; D gene ambiguous. V dropped 5 bases and J dropped 1 base, with 11 bases sitting between them. The CDR3 is 14 residues long. Germline V gene sequence: CDR1 SEHNR, CDR2 FQNEAQ (reference sequence). The CDR3 DNA reads TGTGCCAGCAGCAAAAGGACGGGGAACACTGAAGCTTTCTTT. Amino acid sequence: CASSKRTGNTEAFF.

Only a few counts were recorded for this clonotype. This CDR3 is CSARDMRQGSHTDTQYF. DNA of the CDR3: TGCAGTGCTAGAGATATGAGGCAGGGGTCACACACAGATACGCAGTATTTT. The rearrangement joins TRBV20-1 to TRBJ2-3; D is possibly TRBD1 (6 bases). The CDR3 covers 17 residues. Germline V gene sequence: CDR1 DFQATT, CDR2 SNEGSKA (reference sequence). V dropped 0 bases and J dropped 2 bases, with 18 bases sitting between them.

This clonotype has a handful of counts. The chain combines TRBV19 with TRBJ1-1; D is unclear. With 4 bases removed from V and 8 bases from J, the gap between germline ends came to 14 bases. The germline V gene encodes CDR1 LNHDA and CDR2 SQIVND (reference sequence). The CDR3 covers 13 residues. The CDR3: CASSKNPDTEAFF. In DNA form, the CDR3 reads TGTGCCAGTAGTAAGAACCCCGATACAGAAGCTTTCTTT.

CDR3 protein: CASSLLPAGDTEAFF. The CDR3 DNA reads TGCGCCAGCAGCCTGCTTCCAGCAGGGGACACTGAAGCTTTCTTT. The J gene is TRBJ1-1, the V gene TRBV5-1; a possible D gene is TRBD1 (6 bases). V was pared by 4 bases and J by 3 bases, with 16 bases between. The length of the CDR3 is 15 residues. Looked up from germline, CDR1 is SGHRS and CDR2 is YFSETQ.

The rearrangement joins TRBV20-1 to TRBJ1-1; 8 bases align to TRBD1. The trim removed 6 bases at V and 1 base at J, leaving 7 bases unmatched. Germline-derived CDR1 and CDR2 are DFQATT and SNEGSKA (reference sequence). This CDR3 is built from 14 residues. Here the CDR3 reads CSADEQGENTEAFF. CDR3 bases: TGCAGTGCGGACGAACAGGGGGAGAACACTGAAGCTTTCTTT.

The chain links TRBV5-1 to TRBJ2-7; unclear D gene. Germline V gives CDR1 SGHRS, CDR2 YFSETQ. The CDR3 has 12 amino acids. With 0 bases removed from V and 7 bases from J, the gap between germline ends came to 8 bases. This CDR3 reads CASSLGKTEQYF. The CDR3 coding sequence is TGCGCCAGCAGCTTGGGAAAGACGGAGCAGTACTTC.

J is TRBJ1-4 and V is TRBV20-1, with D possibly matching TRBD1 (6 bases). Trimming took off 4 bases at V and 5 bases at J, with 17 bases between the two ends. Per germline, CDR1 DFQATT and CDR2 SNEGSKA (reference sequence). The CDR3 is made up of 15 amino acids. The CDR3 sequence: CSAKSAQGANEKLFF. The CDR3 nucleotides are TGCAGTGCTAAGTCGGCACAGGGTGCAAATGAAAAACTGTTTTTT.